This T cell receptor beta chain is from a study of blood T cell repertoires in COVID-19. Data came from immunoSEQ multiplex PCR; TCRdb stores just in-frame clones and leaves some out. The profile covers about 430,000 clones, with about 88% appearing a single time and about 1.5% taken by the ten largest. Trimming removed 1 base from V and 10 bases from J, with 20 bases in between. The CDR3 runs to 16 residues. Germline V CDR1 and CDR2: SGHVS, FNYEAQ. This sequence joins TRBV7-6 and TRBJ1-5; D remains ambiguous. This clonotype was sampled from a woman under 30 who had been exposed to COVID-19. Material: PBMCs or T cells enriched from blood (not recorded which). CDR3 region: CASSLGQDGGNTPQHF. In nucleotides, the CDR3 is TGTGCCAGCAGCTTAGGGCAGGACGGAGGCAACACCCCCCAGCATTTT.